This entry concerns a single TCR beta chain. The data derive from a study of control samples from healthy donors and cancer patients. The repertoire was sequenced with immunoSEQ multiplex PCR; TCRdb's copy has only in-frame clones and lacks some. The sample holds tens of thousands of clones, more than 70% seen once. With 2 bases clipped from V and 4 bases from J, the junction kept 5 bases outside the gene matches. CDR1 SGDLS and CDR2 YYNGEE come from the germline V gene. CDR3 length equals 15 residues. This chain connects TRBV9 to TRBJ2-1; 8 nucleotides align to TRBD2. The sequence came from a man between 45 and 60 years old in good health. Sequenced: blood. CDR3: CASSVGGAQYNEQFF. CDR3 DNA sequence: TGTGCCAGCAGCGTCGGGGGGGCACAGTACAATGAGCAGTTCTTC.